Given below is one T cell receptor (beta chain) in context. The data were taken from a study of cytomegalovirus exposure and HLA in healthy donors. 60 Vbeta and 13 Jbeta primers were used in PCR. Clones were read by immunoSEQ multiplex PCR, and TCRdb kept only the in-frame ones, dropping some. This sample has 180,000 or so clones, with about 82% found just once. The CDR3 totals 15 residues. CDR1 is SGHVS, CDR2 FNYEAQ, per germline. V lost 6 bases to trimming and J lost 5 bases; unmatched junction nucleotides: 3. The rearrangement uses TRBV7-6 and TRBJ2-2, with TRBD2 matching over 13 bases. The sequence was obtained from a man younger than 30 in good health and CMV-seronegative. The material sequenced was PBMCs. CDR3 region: CASRKGLAGTGELFF. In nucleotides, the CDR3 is TGTGCCAGCAGAAAGGGACTAGCGGGAACCGGGGAGCTGTTTTTT.